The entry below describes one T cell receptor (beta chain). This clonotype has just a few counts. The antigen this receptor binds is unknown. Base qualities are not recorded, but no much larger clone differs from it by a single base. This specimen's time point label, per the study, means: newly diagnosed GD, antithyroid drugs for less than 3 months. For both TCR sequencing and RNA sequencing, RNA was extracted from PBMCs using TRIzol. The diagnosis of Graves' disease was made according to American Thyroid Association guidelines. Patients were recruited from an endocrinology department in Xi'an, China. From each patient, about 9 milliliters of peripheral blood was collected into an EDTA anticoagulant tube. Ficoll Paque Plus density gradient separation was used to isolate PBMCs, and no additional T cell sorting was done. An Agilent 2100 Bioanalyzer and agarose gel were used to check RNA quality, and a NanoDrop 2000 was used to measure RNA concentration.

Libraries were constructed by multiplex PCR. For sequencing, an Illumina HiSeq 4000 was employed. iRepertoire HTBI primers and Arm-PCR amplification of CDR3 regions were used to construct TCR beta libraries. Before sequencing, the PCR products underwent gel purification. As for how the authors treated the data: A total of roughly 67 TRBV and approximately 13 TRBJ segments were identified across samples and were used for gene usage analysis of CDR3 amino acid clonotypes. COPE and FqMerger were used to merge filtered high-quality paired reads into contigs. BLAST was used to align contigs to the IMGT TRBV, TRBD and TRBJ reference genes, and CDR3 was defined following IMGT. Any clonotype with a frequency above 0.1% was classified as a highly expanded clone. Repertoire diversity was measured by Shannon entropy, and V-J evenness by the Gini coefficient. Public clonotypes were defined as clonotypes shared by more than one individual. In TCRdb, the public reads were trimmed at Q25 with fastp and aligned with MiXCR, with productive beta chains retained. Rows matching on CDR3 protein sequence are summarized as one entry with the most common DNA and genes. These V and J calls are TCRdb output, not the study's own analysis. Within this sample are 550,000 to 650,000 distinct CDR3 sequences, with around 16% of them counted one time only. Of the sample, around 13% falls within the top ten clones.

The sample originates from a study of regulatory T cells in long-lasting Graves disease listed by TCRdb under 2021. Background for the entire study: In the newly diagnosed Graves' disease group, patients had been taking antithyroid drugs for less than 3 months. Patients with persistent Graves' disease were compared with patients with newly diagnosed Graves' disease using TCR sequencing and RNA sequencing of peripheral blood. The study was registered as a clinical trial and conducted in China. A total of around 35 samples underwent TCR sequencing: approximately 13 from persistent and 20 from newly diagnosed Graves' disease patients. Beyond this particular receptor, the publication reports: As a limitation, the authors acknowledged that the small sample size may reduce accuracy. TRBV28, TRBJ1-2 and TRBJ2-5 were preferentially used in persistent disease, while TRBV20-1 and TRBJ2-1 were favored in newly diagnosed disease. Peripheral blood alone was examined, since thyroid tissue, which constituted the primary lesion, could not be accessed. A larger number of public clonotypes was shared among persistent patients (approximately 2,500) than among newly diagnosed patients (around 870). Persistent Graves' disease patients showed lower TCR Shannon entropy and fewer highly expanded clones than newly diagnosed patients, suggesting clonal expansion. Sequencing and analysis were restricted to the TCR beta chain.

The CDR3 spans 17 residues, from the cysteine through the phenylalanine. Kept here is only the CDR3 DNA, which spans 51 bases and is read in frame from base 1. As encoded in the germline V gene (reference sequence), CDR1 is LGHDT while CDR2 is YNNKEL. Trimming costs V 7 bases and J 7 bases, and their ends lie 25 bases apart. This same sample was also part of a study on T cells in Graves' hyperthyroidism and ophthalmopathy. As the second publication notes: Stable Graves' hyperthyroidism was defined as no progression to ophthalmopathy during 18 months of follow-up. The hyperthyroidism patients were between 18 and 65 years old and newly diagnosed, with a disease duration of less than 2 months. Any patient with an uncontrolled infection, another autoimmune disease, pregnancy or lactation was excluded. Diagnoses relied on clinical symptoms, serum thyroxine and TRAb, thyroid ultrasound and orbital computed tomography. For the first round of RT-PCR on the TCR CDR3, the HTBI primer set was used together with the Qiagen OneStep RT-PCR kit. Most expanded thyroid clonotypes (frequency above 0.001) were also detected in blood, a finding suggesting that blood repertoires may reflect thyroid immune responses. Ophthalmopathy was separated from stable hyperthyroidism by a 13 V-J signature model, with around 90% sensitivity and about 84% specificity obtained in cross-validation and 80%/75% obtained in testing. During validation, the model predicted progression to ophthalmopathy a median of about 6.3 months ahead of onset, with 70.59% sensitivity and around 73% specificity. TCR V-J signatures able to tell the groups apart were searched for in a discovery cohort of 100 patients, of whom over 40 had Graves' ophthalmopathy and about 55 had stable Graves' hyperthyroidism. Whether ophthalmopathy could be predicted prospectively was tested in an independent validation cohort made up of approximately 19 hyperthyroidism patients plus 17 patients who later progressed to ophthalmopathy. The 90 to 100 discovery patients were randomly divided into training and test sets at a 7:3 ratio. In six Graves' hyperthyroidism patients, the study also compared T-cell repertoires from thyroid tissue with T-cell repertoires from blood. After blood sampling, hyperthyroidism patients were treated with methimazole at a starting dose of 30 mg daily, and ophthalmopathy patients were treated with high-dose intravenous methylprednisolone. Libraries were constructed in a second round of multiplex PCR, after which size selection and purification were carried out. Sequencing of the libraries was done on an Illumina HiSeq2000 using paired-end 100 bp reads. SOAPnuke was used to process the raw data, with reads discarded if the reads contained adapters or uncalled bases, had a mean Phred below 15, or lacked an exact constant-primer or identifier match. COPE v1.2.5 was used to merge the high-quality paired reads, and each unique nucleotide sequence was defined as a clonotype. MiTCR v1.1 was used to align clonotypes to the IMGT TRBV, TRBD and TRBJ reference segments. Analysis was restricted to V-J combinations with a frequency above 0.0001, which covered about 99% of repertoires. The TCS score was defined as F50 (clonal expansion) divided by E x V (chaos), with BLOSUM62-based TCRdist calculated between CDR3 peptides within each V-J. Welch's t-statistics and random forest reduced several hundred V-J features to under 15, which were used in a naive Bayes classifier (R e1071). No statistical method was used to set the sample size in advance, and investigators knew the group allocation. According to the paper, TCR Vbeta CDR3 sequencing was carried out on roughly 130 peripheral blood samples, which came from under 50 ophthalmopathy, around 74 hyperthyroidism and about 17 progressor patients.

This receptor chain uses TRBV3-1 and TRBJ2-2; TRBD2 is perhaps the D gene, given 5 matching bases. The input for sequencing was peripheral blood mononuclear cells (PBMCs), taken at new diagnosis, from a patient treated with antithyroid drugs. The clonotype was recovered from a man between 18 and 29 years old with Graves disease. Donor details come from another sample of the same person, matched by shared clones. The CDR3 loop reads CASKPTGLKIRGGELFF. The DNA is TGTGCCAGCAAGCCGACGGGATTAAAGATTCGCGGCGGGGAGCTGTTTTTT.